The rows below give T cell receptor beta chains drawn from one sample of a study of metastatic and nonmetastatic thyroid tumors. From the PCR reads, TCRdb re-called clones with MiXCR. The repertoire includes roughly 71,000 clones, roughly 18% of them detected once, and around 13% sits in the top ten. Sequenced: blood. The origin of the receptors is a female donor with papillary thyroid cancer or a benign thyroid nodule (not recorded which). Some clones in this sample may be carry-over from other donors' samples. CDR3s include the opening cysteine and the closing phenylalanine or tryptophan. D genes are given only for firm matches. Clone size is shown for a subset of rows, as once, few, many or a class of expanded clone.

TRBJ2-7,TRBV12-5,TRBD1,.,CASGFDRAYEQYF,TGTGCTAGTGGTTTCGACAGGGCCTACGAGCAGTACTTC
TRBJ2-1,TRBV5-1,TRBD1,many,CASSLQGFPYNEQFF,TGCGCCAGCAGCTTACAGGGGTTTCCCTACAATGAGCAGTTCTTC
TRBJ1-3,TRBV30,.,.,CAWSPQWLGNTIYF,TGTGCCTGGAGCCCCCAGTGGCTCGGAAACACCATATATTTT
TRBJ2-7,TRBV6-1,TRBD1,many,CASSTLTGGDEQYF,TGTGCCAGCAGTACCCTTACAGGGGGCGACGAGCAGTACTTC
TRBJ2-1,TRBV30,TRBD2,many,CAWSTGGNEQFF,TGTGCCTGGAGTACGGGGGGTAATGAGCAGTTCTTC
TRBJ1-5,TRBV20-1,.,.,CSARGEEHSNQPQHF,TGCAGTGCTAGAGGGGAAGAGCATAGCAATCAGCCCCAGCATTTT
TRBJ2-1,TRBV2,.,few,CASSELAGLYNEQFF,TGTGCCAGCAGTGAATTGGCAGGTCTCTACAATGAGCAGTTCTTC
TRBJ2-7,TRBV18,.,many,CASSVSKGYEQYF,TGTGCCAGCTCCGTGTCAAAGGGTTACGAGCAGTACTTC
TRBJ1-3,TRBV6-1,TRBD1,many,CATWDRGSGNTIYF,TGTGCCACCTGGGACAGGGGGTCTGGAAACACCATATATTTT
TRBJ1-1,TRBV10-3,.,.,CAISPSLVVMNTEAFF,TGTGCCATCAGCCCCTCTTTGGTGGTCATGAACACTGAAGCTTTCTTT
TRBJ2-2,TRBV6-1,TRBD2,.,CASSGLAGEGTGELFF,TGTGCCAGCTCCGGACTAGCGGGAGAGGGGACCGGGGAGCTGTTTTTT
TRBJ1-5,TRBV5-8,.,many,CASSRSRQGNQPQHF,TGTGCCAGCAGCCGATCCCGCCAAGGCAATCAGCCCCAGCATTTT
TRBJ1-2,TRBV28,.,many,CASSQGTNYGYTF,TGTGCCAGCAGTCAGGGGACCAACTATGGCTACACCTTC
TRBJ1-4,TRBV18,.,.,CASSPPLTAGEKLFF,TGTGCCAGCTCACCACCGTTGACAGCGGGTGAAAAACTGTTTTTT
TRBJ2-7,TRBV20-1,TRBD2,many,CSARLSGTGEQYF,TGCAGTGCTAGACTCAGCGGGACCGGGGAGCAGTACTTC
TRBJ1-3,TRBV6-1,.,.,CASIQMVEISGNTIYF,TGTGCCAGCATTCAGATGGTGGAGATTTCTGGAAACACCATATATTTT
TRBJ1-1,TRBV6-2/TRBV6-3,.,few,CASTNGGKNTEAFF,TGTGCCAGCACCAATGGAGGGAAGAACACTGAAGCTTTCTTT
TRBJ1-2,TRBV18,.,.,CASSPPEGAGGYTF,TGTGCCAGCTCACCACCGGAGGGCGCCGGTGGCTACACCTTC
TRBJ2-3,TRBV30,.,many,CAWSGGPDTQYF,TGTGCCTGGAGTGGGGGGCCAGATACGCAGTATTTT
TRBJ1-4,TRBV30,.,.,CAWSPGFSGEKLFF,TGTGCCTGGAGTCCGGGGTTCTCCGGGGAAAAACTGTTTTTT
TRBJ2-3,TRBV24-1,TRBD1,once,CATSDLGQGADTQYF,TGTGCCACCAGTGATTTGGGGCAGGGGGCAGATACGCAGTATTTT
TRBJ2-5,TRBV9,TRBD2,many,CASSVSSGPAQETQYF,TGTGCCAGCAGCGTAAGTAGCGGGCCGGCCCAAGAGACCCAGTACTTC
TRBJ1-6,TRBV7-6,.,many,CASSLNQGRNSPLHF,TGTGCCAGCAGCTTAAATCAGGGGAGGAATTCACCCCTCCACTTT
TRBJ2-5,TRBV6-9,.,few,CASSSETQYF,TGTGCCAGCAGTTCGGAGACCCAGTACTTC
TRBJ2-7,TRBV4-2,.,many,CASSPTMVAEPPYEQYF,TGTGCCAGCAGCCCTACGATGGTAGCGGAACCGCCCTACGAGCAGTACTTC
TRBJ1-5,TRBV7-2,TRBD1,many,CASSSRTGVNQPQHF,TGTGCCAGCAGCTCCAGGACAGGGGTCAATCAGCCCCAGCATTTT
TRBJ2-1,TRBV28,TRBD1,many,CASSFPDRGTYNEQFF,TGTGCCAGCAGTTTTCCGGACAGGGGAACCTACAATGAGCAGTTCTTC
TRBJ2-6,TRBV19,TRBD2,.,CASSIAGGSGANVLTF,TGTGCCAGTAGTATAGCGGGGGGCTCTGGGGCCAACGTCCTGACTTTC
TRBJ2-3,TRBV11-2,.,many,CASSRELIDTQYF,TGTGCCAGCAGTCGGGAGTTGATAGATACGCAGTATTTT
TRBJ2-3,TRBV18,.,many,CASSSRPSTSTDTQYF,TGTGCCAGCTCATCCCGACCCAGTACTAGCACAGATACGCAGTATTTT
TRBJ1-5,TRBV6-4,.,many,CASSERGGQPQHF,TGTGCCAGCAGTGAAAGGGGAGGTCAGCCCCAGCATTTT
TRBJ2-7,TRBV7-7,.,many,CASSPDYSYEQYF,TGTGCTAGCAGCCCGGACTACTCCTACGAGCAGTACTTC
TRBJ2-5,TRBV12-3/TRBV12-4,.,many,CASSLSGLIRETQYF,TGTGCCAGCAGTTTGTCAGGACTAATAAGGGAGACCCAGTACTTC
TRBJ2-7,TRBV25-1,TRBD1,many,CASSDATGDVTSYEQYF,TGTGCCAGCAGTGACGCCACAGGGGATGTTACCTCCTACGAGCAGTACTTC
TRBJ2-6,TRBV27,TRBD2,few,CASSALAGAYSGANVLTF,TGTGCCAGCAGTGCATTAGCGGGAGCGTACTCTGGGGCCAACGTCCTGACTTTC
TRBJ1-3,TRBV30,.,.,CAWSSRDESGNTIYF,TGTGCCTGGAGTTCCAGGGATGAGTCTGGAAACACCATATATTTT
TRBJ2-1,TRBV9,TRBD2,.,CASSAGTSEYNEQFF,TGTGCCAGCAGCGCCGGGACTAGCGAGTACAATGAGCAGTTCTTC
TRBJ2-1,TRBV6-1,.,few,CASSEYHNEQFF,TGTGCCAGCAGTGAATACCACAATGAGCAGTTCTTC
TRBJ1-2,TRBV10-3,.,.,CAIPGPFNFYGYTF,TGTGCCATACCGGGACCCTTCAACTTCTATGGCTACACCTTC
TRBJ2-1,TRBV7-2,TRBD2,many,CASSLGGGSYNEQFF,TGTGCCAGCAGCTTGGGCGGCGGGAGCTACAATGAGCAGTTCTTC
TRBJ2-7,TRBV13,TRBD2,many,CASSPGGTSGRFYEQYF,TGTGCCAGCAGCCCTGGGGGAACTAGCGGGAGATTCTACGAGCAGTACTTC
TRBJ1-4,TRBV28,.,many,CASSPPLQVEKLFF,TGTGCCAGCAGTCCGCCCCTGCAAGTAGAAAAACTGTTTTTT
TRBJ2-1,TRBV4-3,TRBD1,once,CASSPGTEYNEQFF,TGCGCCAGCAGCCCCGGGACAGAATACAATGAGCAGTTCTTC
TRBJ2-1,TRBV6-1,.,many,CASRSTSGDRGEQFF,TGTGCCAGCAGATCGACTAGCGGGGACAGGGGTGAGCAGTTCTTC
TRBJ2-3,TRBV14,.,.,CASSRVGTGPDTQYF,TGTGCCAGCAGCCGCGTCGGGACGGGACCAGATACGCAGTATTTT